A selection of T cell receptor beta chains follows, all from one sample in a study of Ad26.COV2.S vaccination and SARS-CoV-2 variants. Measured with immunoSEQ multiplex PCR; TCRdb has only the in-frame clones, and not every one. The sample lists 350,000 to 400,000 clones; about 88% were seen once. Source: peripheral blood, taken in a trial of Ad26.COV2.S vaccine versus placebo. These TCRs come from a person aged 18-65 years who received the Ad26.COV2.S COVID-19 vaccine or a placebo. CDR3s include the opening cysteine and the closing phenylalanine or tryptophan. D genes are given only for firm matches. Rows give clone size only sometimes, using once, few, many, or a class for an expanded clone.

j_call v_call d_call clone_size cdr3_aa cdr3_nt
TRBJ1-2 TRBV28 - - CASNLPSANYGYTF TGTGCCAGCAACCTTCCCTCTGCTAACTATGGCTACACCTTC
TRBJ1-1 TRBV10-3 TRBD1 few CAISGQGNTEAFF TGTGCCATCAGTGGACAGGGAAACACTGAAGCTTTCTTT
TRBJ2-7 TRBV3-1/TRBV3-2 TRBD2 - CASSQDWTSSEQYF TGTGCCAGCAGCCAAGACTGGACTAGCTCCGAGCAGTACTTC
TRBJ1-1 TRBV5-1 - - CASSLALLSEAFF TGCGCCAGCAGCTTGGCCCTTCTATCTGAAGCTTTCTTT
TRBJ2-7 TRBV4-1 - - CASSHDTPYEQYF TGCGCCAGCAGCCATGATACCCCCTACGAGCAGTACTTC
TRBJ2-3 TRBV2 - - CASSEIVGPSADTQYF TGTGCCAGCAGTGAGATTGTGGGACCCTCGGCAGATACGCAGTATTTT
TRBJ1-5 TRBV27 - once CASSFRGDNQPQHF TGTGCCAGCAGTTTCCGCGGTGACAATCAGCCCCAGCATTTT
TRBJ2-1 TRBV4-1 - - CASRVTGAFYNEQFF TGCGCCAGCAGAGTAACGGGGGCCTTCTACAATGAGCAGTTCTTC
TRBJ2-7 TRBV5-4 - - CASSFKRGTPDYEQYF TGTGCCAGCAGCTTCAAGCGTGGGACCCCCGATTACGAGCAGTACTTC
TRBJ1-6 TRBV5-1 - - CASSPTGSPLHF TGCGCCAGCAGCCCGACGGGTTCACCCCTCCACTTT
TRBJ2-2 TRBV13 - once CASSLQTPYGGPVTGELFF TGTGCCAGCAGCTTACAGACCCCATACGGGGGGCCCGTCACCGGGGAGCTGTTTTTT
TRBJ1-4 TRBV5-1 TRBD1 once CASSPGQGEKLFF TGCGCCAGCAGCCCAGGACAGGGAGAAAAACTGTTTTTT
TRBJ2-3 TRBV5-6 - - CASSIVGGGTDTQYF TGTGCCAGCAGCATCGTCGGCGGGGGCACAGATACGCAGTATTTT
TRBJ1-2 TRBV18 - - CASSPKADYYGYTF TGTGCCAGCTCACCAAAGGCAGACTACTATGGCTACACCTTC
TRBJ2-6 TRBV19 - - CASSAIGSSGANVLTF TGTGCCAGTAGTGCGATAGGGAGCTCTGGGGCCAACGTCCTGACTTTC
TRBJ1-2 TRBV7-2 - - CASSRSRGLGGYTF TGTGCCAGCAGCCGGAGTAGGGGTCTCGGGGGATACACCTTC
TRBJ1-1 TRBV19 - few CASTRWGTQGNTEAFF TGTGCCAGTACTCGATGGGGTACACAAGGGAACACTGAAGCTTTCTTT
TRBJ2-3 TRBV5-6 TRBD2 - CASTIPSGGPDTQYF TGTGCCAGCACCATCCCTAGCGGGGGGCCAGATACGCAGTATTTT
TRBJ1-3 TRBV11-2 - - CASSLEIFKTARSGNTIYF TGTGCCAGCAGCTTAGAGATTTTTAAAACGGCCCGCTCTGGAAACACCATATATTTT
TRBJ2-3 TRBV5-4 - - CASSLRTDTQYF TGTGCCAGCAGCCTGCGCACAGATACGCAGTATTTT
TRBJ2-5 TRBV6-5 - - CASSYSGTGGETQYF TGTGCCAGCAGTTACTCAGGGACGGGTGGAGAGACCCAGTACTTC
TRBJ2-5 TRBV11-2 - - CASSFAHSETQYF TGTGCCAGCAGCTTCGCTCACTCCGAGACCCAGTACTTC
TRBJ1-5 TRBV6-2/TRBV6-3 - - CASSRQGGQPQHF TGTGCCAGCAGTAGGCAGGGCGGTCAGCCCCAGCATTTT
TRBJ2-2 TRBV6-5 - - CASSYGSGSATGELFF TGTGCCAGCAGTTACGGCTCAGGTTCGGCCACCGGGGAGCTGTTTTTT
TRBJ1-2 TRBV6-6 - - CASSYNRGTDYGYTF TGTGCCAGCAGTTACAATCGGGGCACAGACTATGGCTACACCTTC
TRBJ1-2 TRBV19 - - CASREDSETPGYTF TGTGCCAGTAGGGAGGACAGCGAAACTCCTGGCTACACCTTC
TRBJ2-3 TRBV5-1 TRBD1 - CASSPTGAIDTQYF TGCGCCAGCAGCCCGACAGGGGCTATCGATACGCAGTATTTT
TRBJ2-1 TRBV5-6 - - CASSLTGILNEQFF TGTGCCAGCAGCTTGACAGGGATATTGAATGAGCAGTTCTTC
TRBJ2-7 TRBV30 TRBD1 - CAWNGGWDRTYEQYF TGTGCCTGGAACGGAGGTTGGGACAGAACCTACGAGCAGTACTTC
TRBJ1-1 TRBV9 TRBD1 - CASSNRDREKTEAFF TGTGCCAGCAGCAACCGGGACAGGGAGAAAACTGAAGCTTTCTTT
TRBJ2-7 TRBV5-5 TRBD1 - CASSPERTGVWNYEQYF TGTGCCAGCAGCCCGGAAAGGACAGGGGTATGGAACTACGAGCAGTACTTC
TRBJ2-1 TRBV7-2 - - CASSLITEGTQQFF TGTGCCAGCAGCCTTATAACAGAAGGGACCCAGCAGTTCTTC
TRBJ2-1 TRBV5-1 TRBD2 - CASSSSGGYNEQFF TGCGCCAGCAGTTCTAGCGGGGGTTACAATGAGCAGTTCTTC
TRBJ2-7 TRBV7-2 - - CASSMTVSVYEQYF TGTGCCAGCAGCATGACAGTCTCTGTTTACGAGCAGTACTTC
TRBJ1-1 TRBV13 - - CASSQGAGTEAFF TGTGCCAGCAGCCAAGGGGCGGGCACTGAAGCTTTCTTT
TRBJ1-2 TRBV16 TRBD1 - CASSRLGQVLLGGYTF TGTGCCAGCAGCCGGTTAGGACAGGTCCTGCTAGGTGGCTACACCTTC